This TCR beta chain is from a study of Graves' ophthalmopathy and Graves' hyperthyroidism. Trimming at V came to 7 bases and at J to 7 bases, leaving 5 bases not matched to a gene. Looked up from germline, CDR1 is SQVTM and CDR2 is ANQGSEA. The CDR3 is 12 residues long. This clonotype was recorded many times. Amplification of the TCR beta CDR3 regions used RNA transcripts (as template). HTBI primers were employed in first-round RT-PCR, then a second-round multiplex PCR followed. TCRdb re-called the multiplex PCR reads with MiXCR, one entry per CDR3 protein. The sample has approximately 540,000 distinct CDR3 sequences, about 35% seen once.

V is TRBV29-1 and J is TRBJ1-5; 9 nucleotides agree with TRBD1. This TCR was recovered from an adult man with Graves' hyperthyroidism. Sequencing was performed on peripheral blood or thyroid tissue (not recorded which). The CDR3 region is CSASTGGQPQHF. The CDR3 nucleotides read TGCAGCGCCTCGACAGGGGGACAGCCCCAGCATTTT.